Presented here are 10 T cell receptor beta chains from one specimen sequenced in a study of T cell changes during pregnancy in multiple sclerosis. Generated by immunoSEQ multiplex PCR, the TCRdb table keeps only in-frame clones and is missing some. Of around 68,000 clones in the sample, 91% are singletons; the top ten hold about 2.3%. This sample comprised peripheral blood, obtained in the third trimester of pregnancy. The receptors here all came from a female donor in good health, enrolled as a control in a pregnancy study.

The V and J genes are TRBV29-1 and TRBJ1-2; D is ambiguous. Trimming cost V 7 bases and J 4 bases, with 13 bases left between them. The CDR3 length is 12 residues. The germline V gene encodes CDR1 SQVTM and CDR2 ANQGSEA. The CDR3: CSALGSSYGYTF. Here the CDR3 DNA reads TGCAGCGCACTGGGGAGTAGCTATGGCTACACCTTC. Together with reference TRBV29-1 and TRBJ1-2, the CDR3 gives the full variable domain: SAVISQKPSRDICQRGTSLTIQCQVDSQVTMMFWYRQQPGQSLTLIATANQGSEATYESGFVIDKFPISRPNLTFSTLTVSNMSPEDSSIYLCSALGSSYGYTFGSGTRLTVV.

This clone came up a few times. The V and J genes are TRBV2 and TRBJ2-6, with a tentative D call TRBD1 (5 bases). CDR1 is SNHLY and CDR2 is FYNNEI in the germline V gene. The CDR3 length is 14 residues. V was pared by 1 base and J by 13 bases, with 14 bases between. The CDR3 DNA follows: TGTGCCAGCAGTGAAGGGCAGGGCCTGTGGGTCCTGACTTTC. This codes for CASSEGQGLWVLTF.

This clone was recorded only once. The V call is TRBV12-5, the J call TRBJ1-1; no clear D gene. Germline CDR1 and CDR2: LGHNT and FRNRAP. Trimming cost V 2 bases and J 6 bases, with 13 bases left between them. CDR3 length: 14 amino acids. The CDR3 protein is CASGLSPQYAEAFF. The CDR3 DNA is TGTGCTAGTGGTTTGTCCCCACAATACGCTGAAGCTTTCTTT.

The V and J genes are TRBV11-2 and TRBJ1-1; 8 bases are shared with TRBD1. Trimming cost V 5 bases and J 10 bases; bases outside gene matches: 9. The CDR3 length is 13 residues. The germline V gene has CDR1 SGHAT and CDR2 FQNNGV. The CDR3, as DNA: TGTGCCAGCAGCCACAGGGGGTCATCAGCAGCTTTCTTT. Translating it yields CASSHRGSSAAFF. Together with reference TRBV11-2 and TRBJ1-1, the CDR3 gives the full variable domain: EAGVAQSPRYKIIEKRQSVAFWCNPISGHATLYWYQQILGQGPKLLIQFQNNGVVDDSQLPKDRFSAERLKGVDSTLKIQPAKLEDSAVYLCASSHRGSSAAFFGQGTRLTVV.

V and J are TRBV9 and TRBJ2-7; D not resolved. CDR3 length equals 15 residues. The germline CDR1 and CDR2 sequences are SGDLS and YYNGEE. Trimming pared 4 bases from V and 5 bases from J, leaving 19 bases between. As DNA, the CDR3 is TGTGCCAGCAGCCCGACGCTGCGTTCGGGTCACGAGCAGTACTTC. It yields the protein CASSPTLRSGHEQYF.

This clone was counted a few times. The CDR3 DNA follows: TGTGCCAGCAGAAGAGAGGCGAATCAGCCCCAGCATTTT. This gives the protein CASRREANQPQHF. The chain has TRBV5-5 and TRBJ1-5; D gene unclear. CDR3 size: 13 residues. Trimming removed 5 bases at V and 4 bases at J, with 10 bases between. Germline assignment: CDR1 SGHKS and CDR2 YYEKEE (reference sequence). The complete variable domain, with remaining parts taken from reference TRBV5-5 and TRBJ1-5, reads DAGVTQSPTHLIKTRGQQVTLRCSPISGHKSVSWYQQVLGQGPQFIFQYYEKEERGRGNFPDRFSARQFPNYSSELNVNALLLGDSALYLCASRREANQPQHFGDGTRLSIL.

CDR3 region: CASSLELREITGELFF. The CDR3 nucleotides read TGTGCCAGCAGCTTGGAGTTGCGGGAGATCACCGGGGAGCTGTTTTTT. The chain employs TRBV5-6 and TRBJ2-2; 7 nucleotides agree with TRBD2. Looked up from germline, CDR1 is SGHDT and CDR2 is YYEEEE. V lost 0 bases to trimming and J lost 4 bases; unmatched junction nucleotides: 6. The CDR3 runs 16 residues.

As regards this clone: As the CDR3 is not closed by the conserved phenylalanine or tryptophan, this likely results from a read error. The DNA is omitted, as the CDR3 cannot be located on it reliably, and the CDR3 follows TCRdb's listing. Here the CDR3 reads CASSEAQRERSL. The rearrangement joins TRBV6-1 to TRBJ2-3; the table assigns TRBD2, which was not confirmed against the DNA. Germline V CDR1 and CDR2: MNHNS, SASEGT. The CDR3 contains 12 residues when both ends are counted.

This clone has a single count. The chain uses TRBV20-1 and TRBJ1-1; D uncertain. Looked up from germline, CDR1 is DFQATT and CDR2 is SNEGSKA (reference sequence). CDR3 length: 11 residues. V was pared by 5 bases and J by 6 bases, with 10 bases between. CDR3 loop: CSAGGWSEAFF. CDR3 nucleotide sequence: TGCAGTGCTGGCGGGTGGTCTGAAGCTTTCTTT.

This clone occurred once. The chain has TRBV19 and TRBJ2-7; D perhaps matches TRBD2 (6 bases). The CDR3 contains 14 residues. Germline lookup yields CDR1 LNHDA and CDR2 SQIVND (reference sequence). The ends were cut back, 8 bases at V and 2 bases at J, with 16 bases in the middle. CDR3 in DNA: TGTGCCAGTCGGGCGGCGGGACCTACCTACGAGCAGTACTTC. This gives the protein CASRAAGPTYEQYF.